A single sample gave rise to the 19 T cell receptor beta chains below, sequenced in a study of T-cell memory formation after mild COVID-19. TCRdb re-derived calls from the 5' RACE reads in MiXCR, one entry per CDR3 protein. The table includes about 150,000 distinct CDR3 sequences, roughly 15% detected once. Input material: PBMCs or a T cell subset sorted from them (not recorded which). All receptors derive from an adult woman who had mild COVID-19 (a few samples of this study predate the infection). Cell type and time point are not known.

This chain links TRBV7-9 with TRBJ2-7; TRBD2 agrees at 11 bases. This CDR3 has 15 residues. V lost 4 bases and J lost 3; bases outside the gene matches: 5. Germline V gene lookup returns CDR1 SEHNR and CDR2 FQNEAQ (reference sequence). The CDR3 nucleotides are TGTGCCAGCAGCTCACCCCTAGCGGGAGGCTACGAGCAGTACTTC. This sequence encodes CASSSPLAGGYEQYF.

Worth noting for this clonotype: A much larger clone sits a single nucleotide away, making a read error possible. This chain connects TRBV20-1 to TRBJ2-7; TRBD2 aligns across 12 bases. Trimming cost V 6 bases and J 3 bases; bases outside gene matches: 9. CDR3 length: 15 amino acids. The germline CDR1 and CDR2 sequences are DFQATT and SNEGSKA (reference sequence). The CDR3 region has the DNA TGCAGTGCCCCGCGACTAGCGGGAGACCACTACGAGCAGTACTTC. This gives the protein CSAPRLAGDHYEQYF.

The chain employs TRBV30 and TRBJ2-4, with 7 nucleotides matching TRBD2. The CDR3 length is 15 residues. The J segment lost 0 bases and the V segment lost 3 bases, leaving 5 bases of the junction unmatched. Germline V gives CDR1 GTSNPN, CDR2 SVGIG (reference sequence). CDR3 coding DNA: TGTGCCTGGAGGGGAGGGGCACTAGCCAAAAACATTCAGTACTTC. This gives the protein CAWRGGALAKNIQYF.

This clonotype was observed a handful of times. The chain links TRBV12-3 or TRBV12-4 to TRBJ2-5, with D maybe TRBD2 (6 bases). CDR3 length equals 13 residues. Deletions cut 6 bases from V and 4 bases from J, with 12 bases between. CDR3 protein: CASSREAGETQYF. Here the CDR3 DNA reads TGTGCCAGCAGCCGGGAAGCGGGAGAGACCCAGTACTTC.

This clonotype was detected only a few times. This sequence joins TRBV7-8 and TRBJ2-6; possibly TRBD1 for D (5 bases). CDR3 size: 15 residues. Germline V gene sequence: CDR1 SGHVS, CDR2 FQNEAQ. V lost 5 bases and J 0 bases, leaving 8 bases between the germline ends. This chain's CDR3 is CASSQQVSGANVLTF. The CDR3 nucleotides are TGTGCCAGCAGCCAACAGGTCTCTGGGGCCAACGTCCTGACTTTC.

This sequence joins TRBV30 and TRBJ1-1; the D is unclear. Deletions cut 3 bases from V and 0 bases from J, with 8 bases between. This CDR3 region has 13 residues. CDR1 is GTSNPN, CDR2 SVGIG, per germline (reference sequence). The CDR3 DNA follows: TGTGCCTGGAGCCAAGGACTGAACACTGAAGCTTTCTTT. Translating gives CAWSQGLNTEAFF.

This clonotype has only a few counts. The CDR3 sequence is CSARLDLNYGYTF. The DNA of the CDR3 is TGCAGTGCTAGACTGGACTTGAACTATGGCTACACCTTC. The chain joins TRBV20-1 to TRBJ1-2; the D is unclear. Germline V lookup: CDR1 DFQATT, CDR2 SNEGSKA (reference sequence). The CDR3 has 13 amino acids. Trimming cost V 2 bases and J 2 bases, with 9 bases left between them.

This clonotype was detected a few times. The rearrangement links TRBV12-3 or TRBV12-4 to TRBJ2-3; 7 nucleotides line up with TRBD1. With 5 bases clipped from V and 8 bases from J, the junction kept 13 bases outside the gene matches. CDR3 length: 15 residues. CDR3 DNA sequence: TGTGCCAGCAGTCCCTGGGACAGTGACACGGTTACGCAGTATTTT. Protein: CASSPWDSDTVTQYF.

This chain uses TRBV25-1 with TRBJ2-3; D remains ambiguous. CDR1 is MGHDK and CDR2 is SYGVNS in the germline V gene. The CDR3 length is 13 residues. Trimming cost V 7 bases and J 4 bases, with 12 bases left between them. The CDR3 DNA reads as TGTGCCAGCACCCAGGCCATTCCAGATACGCAGTATTTT. It is translated as CASTQAIPDTQYF.

The gene calls are TRBV24-1 and TRBJ2-1; 9 bases match TRBD2. V was clipped by 5 bases and J by 12 bases; unmatched bases: 7. This CDR3 has 13 amino acids. Germline CDR1 reads KGHDR; CDR2 reads SFDVKD. For the CDR3, the DNA is TGTGCCACCAGTGTTCAGGCTAGCGGGATGCAGTTCTTC. As protein: CATSVQASGMQFF.

The table lists this clonotype with a few counts. CDR3 loop: CASSLLGETQYF. The DNA of the CDR3 is TGCGCCAGCAGCCTACTAGGAGAGACCCAGTACTTC. The chain couples TRBV5-1 to TRBJ2-5, with TRBD2 as a possible D gene (5 bases). This CDR3 is built from 12 residues. With 4 bases removed from V and 4 bases from J, the gap between germline ends came to 8 bases. Germline CDR1 SGHRS, CDR2 YFSETQ.

This chain joins TRBV30 and TRBJ2-5, with 11 bases identical to TRBD2. V trimming: 3 bases; J trimming: 5 bases; junction bases outside the gene matches: 14. Germline CDR1 and CDR2: GTSNPN and SVGIG (reference sequence). This CDR3 is 17 amino acids long. DNA of the CDR3: TGTGCCTGGAGCTCGACTAGCGGGGCCGCCCCTGTGGAGACCCAGTACTTC. Translation: CAWSSTSGAAPVETQYF.

The V gene is TRBV7-6, the J gene TRBJ2-2; no reliable D call. CDR1 and CDR2 (germline): SGHVS, FNYEAQ. This CDR3 contains 16 residues. V was trimmed by 4 bases and J by 9 bases, leaving 21 bases between them. The DNA of the CDR3 is TGTGCCAGCAGCTCCCCCTTAGGGAAGAAGATGCGGGAGCTGTTTTTT. Its protein product is CASSSPLGKKMRELFF.

The chain couples TRBV6-2 or TRBV6-3 to TRBJ1-5; a weak D match, TRBD1 (5 bases). This CDR3 has 15 residues. The germline V and J ends were trimmed by 4 bases and 3 bases, with 13 bases remaining between them. Germline CDR1 MNHEY, CDR2 SVGEGT. CDR3 loop: CASSSFDRYNQPQHF. The DNA of the CDR3 is TGTGCCAGCAGTTCCTTTGACAGATACAATCAGCCCCAGCATTTT.

This clonotype was detected only a few times. The V and J genes are TRBV12-3 or TRBV12-4 and TRBJ2-2; D perhaps matches TRBD1 (7 bases). V was cut by 3 bases and J by 7 bases, with 15 bases left in between. The CDR3 spans 15 residues. The CDR3 is CASSFVGRGVGELFF. Written as DNA, the CDR3 is TGTGCCAGCAGTTTTGTAGGCAGGGGGGTCGGGGAGCTGTTTTTT.

This clonotype was counted only a few times. V is TRBV11-1 and J is TRBJ1-2; D not certain. Germline CDR1 SGHAT, CDR2 FQDESV (reference sequence). The CDR3 length is 14 residues. V lost 3 bases, J lost 3 bases, and 11 bases lay in between. CDR3 in amino acids: CASSLHGGDYGYTF. Here the CDR3 DNA reads TGTGCCAGCAGCTTGCATGGCGGGGACTATGGCTACACCTTC.

V and J are TRBV19 and TRBJ1-5; D unclear. CDR1 is LNHDA and CDR2 is SQIVND in the germline V gene (reference sequence). Trimming took 4 bases from V and 6 from J, leaving 13 bases between them. This CDR3 spans 14 amino acids. The CDR3 reads CASSTLKGSQPQHF. DNA for the CDR3: TGTGCCAGTAGTACCCTCAAGGGTTCTCAGCCCCAGCATTTT.

This clonotype was detected a few times. The rearrangement uses TRBV24-1 and TRBJ2-1; 7 bases align to TRBD2. Per germline, CDR1 KGHDR and CDR2 SFDVKD. The CDR3 runs 14 residues. V lost 1 base and J lost 6; bases outside the gene matches: 2. The CDR3: CATSDLSGGNEQFF. In DNA form, the CDR3 reads TGTGCCACCAGTGATTTATCGGGGGGCAATGAGCAGTTCTTC.

This chain uses TRBV7-3 with TRBJ2-3; TRBD1 matches 8 bases. Germline lookup yields CDR1 SGHTA and CDR2 FQGTGA. With V trimmed by 5 bases and J by 6 bases, 4 bases remained unmatched. CDR3 length: 13 amino acids. CDR3 in amino acids: CASSDAGGDTQYF. The DNA for the CDR3 is TGTGCCAGCAGCGACGCAGGGGGCGATACGCAGTATTTT.